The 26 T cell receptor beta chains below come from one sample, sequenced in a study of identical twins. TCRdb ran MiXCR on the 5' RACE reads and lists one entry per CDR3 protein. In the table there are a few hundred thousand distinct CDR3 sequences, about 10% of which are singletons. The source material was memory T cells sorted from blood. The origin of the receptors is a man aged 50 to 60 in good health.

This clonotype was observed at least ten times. CDR3 sequence reads: CASSLGYGSPYGYTF. Here the CDR3 DNA reads TGTGCCAGCAGTTTGGGTTATGGGAGTCCCTATGGCTACACCTTC. V gene TRBV28 combines with J gene TRBJ1-2; D uncertain. This CDR3 contains 15 residues. Looked up from germline, CDR1 is MDHEN and CDR2 is SYDVKM. Trimming took 3 bases from V and 4 from J, leaving 15 bases between them.

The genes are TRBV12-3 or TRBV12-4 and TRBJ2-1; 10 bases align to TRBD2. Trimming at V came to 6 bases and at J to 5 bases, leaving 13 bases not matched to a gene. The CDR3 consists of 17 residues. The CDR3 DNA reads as TGTGCCAGCAGACACTGGGCTAGCGGGAGAAGCAACAATGAGCAGTTCTTC. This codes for CASRHWASGRSNNEQFF.

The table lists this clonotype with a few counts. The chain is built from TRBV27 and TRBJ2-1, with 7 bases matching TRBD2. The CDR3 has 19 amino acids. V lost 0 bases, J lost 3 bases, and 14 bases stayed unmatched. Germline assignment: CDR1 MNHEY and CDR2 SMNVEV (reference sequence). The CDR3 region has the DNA TGTGCCAGCAGTTTATCCCCTACGGGTTCGGGAGGCCTCTACAATGAGCAGTTCTTC. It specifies CASSLSPTGSGGLYNEQFF.

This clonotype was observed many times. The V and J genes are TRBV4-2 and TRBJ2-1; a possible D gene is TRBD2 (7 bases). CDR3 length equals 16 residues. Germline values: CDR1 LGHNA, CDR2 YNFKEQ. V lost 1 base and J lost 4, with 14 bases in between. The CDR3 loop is CASSQGGAGEYNEQFF. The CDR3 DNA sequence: TGTGCCAGCAGCCAAGGGGGGGCGGGGGAGTACAATGAGCAGTTCTTC.

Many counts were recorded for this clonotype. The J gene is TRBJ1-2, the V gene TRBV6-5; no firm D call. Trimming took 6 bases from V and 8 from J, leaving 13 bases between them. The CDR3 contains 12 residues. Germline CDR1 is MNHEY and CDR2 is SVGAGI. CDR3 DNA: TGTGCCAGCAGAGACTCCGTCTGGGGCTACACCTTC. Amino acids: CASRDSVWGYTF.

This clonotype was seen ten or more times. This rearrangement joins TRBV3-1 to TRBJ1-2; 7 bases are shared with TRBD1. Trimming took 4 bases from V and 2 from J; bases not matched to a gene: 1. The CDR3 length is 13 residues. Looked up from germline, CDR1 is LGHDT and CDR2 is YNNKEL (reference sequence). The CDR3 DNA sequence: TGTGCCAGCAGCCCCAGGGGGAACTATGGCTACACCTTC. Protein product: CASSPRGNYGYTF.

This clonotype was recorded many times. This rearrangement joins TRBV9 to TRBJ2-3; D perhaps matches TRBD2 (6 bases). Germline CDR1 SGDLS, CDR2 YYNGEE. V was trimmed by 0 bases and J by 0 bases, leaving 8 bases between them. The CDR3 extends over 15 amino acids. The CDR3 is CASSVGGVSTDTQYF. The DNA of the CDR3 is TGTGCCAGCAGCGTAGGCGGGGTGAGCACAGATACGCAGTATTTT.

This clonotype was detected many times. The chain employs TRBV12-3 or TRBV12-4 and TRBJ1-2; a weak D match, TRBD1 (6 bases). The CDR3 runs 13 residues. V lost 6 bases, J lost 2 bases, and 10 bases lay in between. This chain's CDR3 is CASRGDTNYGYTF. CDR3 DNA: TGTGCCAGCAGAGGGGACACCAACTATGGCTACACCTTC.

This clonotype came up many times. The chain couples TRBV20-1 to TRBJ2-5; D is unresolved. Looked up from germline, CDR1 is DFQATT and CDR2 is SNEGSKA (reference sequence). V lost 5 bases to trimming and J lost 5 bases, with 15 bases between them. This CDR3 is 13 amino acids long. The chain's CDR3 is CSAPPTGLETQYF. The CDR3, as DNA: TGCAGTGCTCCCCCGACTGGGCTGGAGACCCAGTACTTC.

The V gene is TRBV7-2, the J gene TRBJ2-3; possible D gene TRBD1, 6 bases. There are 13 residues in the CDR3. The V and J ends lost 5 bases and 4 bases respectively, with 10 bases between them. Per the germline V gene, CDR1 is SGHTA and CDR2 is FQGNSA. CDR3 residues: CASSPTGSDTQYF. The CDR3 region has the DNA TGTGCCAGCAGCCCTACAGGGTCAGATACGCAGTATTTT.

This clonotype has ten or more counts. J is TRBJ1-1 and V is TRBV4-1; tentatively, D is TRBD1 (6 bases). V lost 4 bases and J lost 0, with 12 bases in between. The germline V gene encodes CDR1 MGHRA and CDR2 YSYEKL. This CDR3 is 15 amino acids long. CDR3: CASSLEGGMNTEAFF. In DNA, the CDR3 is TGCGCCAGCAGCCTGGAAGGGGGTATGAACACTGAAGCTTTCTTT.

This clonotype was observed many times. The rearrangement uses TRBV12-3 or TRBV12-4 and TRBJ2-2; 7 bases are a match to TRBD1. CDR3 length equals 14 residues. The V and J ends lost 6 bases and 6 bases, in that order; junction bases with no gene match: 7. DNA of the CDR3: TGTGCCAGCAGCCCCTACAGGGGTCCCGGGGAGCTGTTTTTT. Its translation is CASSPYRGPGELFF.

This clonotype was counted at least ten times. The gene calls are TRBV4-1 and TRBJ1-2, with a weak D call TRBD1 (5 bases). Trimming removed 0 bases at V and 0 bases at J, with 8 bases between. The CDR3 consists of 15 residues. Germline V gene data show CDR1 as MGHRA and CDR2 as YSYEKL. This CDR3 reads CASSQDWTSNYGYTF. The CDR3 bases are TGCGCCAGCAGCCAAGATTGGACATCTAACTATGGCTACACCTTC.

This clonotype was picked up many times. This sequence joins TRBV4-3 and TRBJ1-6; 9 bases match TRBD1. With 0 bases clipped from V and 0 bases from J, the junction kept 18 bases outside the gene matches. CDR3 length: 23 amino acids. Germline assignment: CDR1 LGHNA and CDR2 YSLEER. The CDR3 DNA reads TGCGCCAGCAGCCAAGATAGGAGACAGGGGGTGCCGAGAGGGAGCTCCTATAATTCACCCCTCCACTTT. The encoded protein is CASSQDRRQGVPRGSSYNSPLHF.

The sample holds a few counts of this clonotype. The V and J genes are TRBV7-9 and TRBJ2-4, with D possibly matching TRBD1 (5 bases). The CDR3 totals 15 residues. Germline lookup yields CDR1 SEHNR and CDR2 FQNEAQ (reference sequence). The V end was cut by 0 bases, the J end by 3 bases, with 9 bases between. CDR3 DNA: TGTGCCAGCAGCTTAGCGCAGGGATTCAAAAACATTCAGTACTTC. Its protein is CASSLAQGFKNIQYF.

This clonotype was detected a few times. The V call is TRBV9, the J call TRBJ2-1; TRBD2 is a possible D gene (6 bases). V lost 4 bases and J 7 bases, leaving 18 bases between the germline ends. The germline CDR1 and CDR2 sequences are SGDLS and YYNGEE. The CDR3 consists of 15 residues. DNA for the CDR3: TGTGCCAGCAGCCTTTTGAATAGCGGACGAAATGAGCAGTTCTTC. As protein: CASSLLNSGRNEQFF.

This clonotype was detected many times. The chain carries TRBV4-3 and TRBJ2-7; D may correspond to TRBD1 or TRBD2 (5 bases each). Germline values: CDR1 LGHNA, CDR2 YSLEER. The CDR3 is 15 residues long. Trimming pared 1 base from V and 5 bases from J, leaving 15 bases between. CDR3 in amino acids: CASSQGDLVVDEQYF. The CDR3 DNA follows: TGCGCCAGCAGCCAAGGGGACCTAGTAGTTGACGAGCAGTACTTC.

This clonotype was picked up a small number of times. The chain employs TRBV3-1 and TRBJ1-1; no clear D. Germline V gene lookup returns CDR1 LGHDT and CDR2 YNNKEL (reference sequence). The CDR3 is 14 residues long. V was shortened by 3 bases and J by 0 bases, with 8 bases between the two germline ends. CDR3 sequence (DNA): TGTGCCAGCAGCCAGTTAGACATGAACACTGAAGCTTTCTTT. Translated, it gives CASSQLDMNTEAFF.

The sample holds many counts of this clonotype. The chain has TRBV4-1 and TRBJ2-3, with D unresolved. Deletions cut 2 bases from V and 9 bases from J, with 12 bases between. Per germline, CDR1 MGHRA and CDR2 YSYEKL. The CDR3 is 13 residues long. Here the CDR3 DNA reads TGCGCCAGCAGCCAACCGACACGCGGCACGCAGTATTTT. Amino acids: CASSQPTRGTQYF.

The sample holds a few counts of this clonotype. In nucleotides, the CDR3 is TGTGCCATCAGTGAGTGGCCGGATGGAAACACCATATATTTT. Translating it yields CAISEWPDGNTIYF. This chain uses TRBV10-3 with TRBJ1-3, with D unresolved. V lost 1 base and J 3 bases, leaving 7 bases between the germline ends. CDR3 length: 14 amino acids. CDR1 is ENHRY, CDR2 SYGVKD, per germline.

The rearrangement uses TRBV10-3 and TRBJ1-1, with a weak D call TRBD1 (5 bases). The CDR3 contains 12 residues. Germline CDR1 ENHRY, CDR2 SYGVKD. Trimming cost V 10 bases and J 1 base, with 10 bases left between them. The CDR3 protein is CATNGGNTEAFF. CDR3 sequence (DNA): TGTGCCACGAACGGGGGGAACACTGAAGCTTTCTTT.

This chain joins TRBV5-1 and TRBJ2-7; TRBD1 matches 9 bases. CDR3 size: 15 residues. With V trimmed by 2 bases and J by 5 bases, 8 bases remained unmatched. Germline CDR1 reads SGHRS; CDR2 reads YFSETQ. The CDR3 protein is CASSFSPRTGDEQYF. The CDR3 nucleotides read TGCGCCAGCAGCTTCTCGCCGAGGACAGGGGACGAGCAGTACTTC. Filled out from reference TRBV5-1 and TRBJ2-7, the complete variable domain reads KAGVTQTPRYLIKTRGQQVTLSCSPISGHRSVSWYQQTPGQGLQFLFEYFSETQRNKGNFPGRFSGRQFSNSRSEMNVSTLELGDSALYLCASSFSPRTGDEQYFGPGTRLTVT.

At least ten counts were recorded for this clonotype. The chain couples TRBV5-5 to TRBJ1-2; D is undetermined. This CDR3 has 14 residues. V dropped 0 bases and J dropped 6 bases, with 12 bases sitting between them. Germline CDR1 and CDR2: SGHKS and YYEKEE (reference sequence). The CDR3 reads CASSLDLGTHGYTF. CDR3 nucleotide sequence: TGTGCCAGCAGCTTGGATTTGGGCACCCATGGCTACACCTTC.

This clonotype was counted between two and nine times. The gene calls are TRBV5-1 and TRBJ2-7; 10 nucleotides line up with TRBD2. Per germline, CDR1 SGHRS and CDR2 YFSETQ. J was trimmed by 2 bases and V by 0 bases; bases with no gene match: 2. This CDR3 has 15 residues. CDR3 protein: CASSLGSGRAYEQYF. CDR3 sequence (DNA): TGCGCCAGCAGCTTGGGGAGCGGGAGGGCCTACGAGCAGTACTTC.

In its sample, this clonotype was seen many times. The CDR3 bases are TGTGCCAGCAGCGTAGTCGTGGCTCTGGACACTGAAGCTTTCTTT. Translated, it gives CASSVVVALDTEAFF. The V gene is TRBV9, the J gene TRBJ1-1, with D hard to call. Looked up from germline, CDR1 is SGDLS and CDR2 is YYNGEE. The CDR3 spans 15 residues. The ends were cut back, 0 bases at V and 3 bases at J, with 12 bases in the middle.

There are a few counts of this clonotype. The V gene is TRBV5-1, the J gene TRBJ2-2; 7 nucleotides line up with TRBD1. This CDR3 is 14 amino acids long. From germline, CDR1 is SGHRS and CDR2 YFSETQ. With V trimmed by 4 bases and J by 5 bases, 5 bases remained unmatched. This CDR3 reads CASSPDRATGELFF. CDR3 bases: TGCGCCAGCAGCCCCGACAGGGCAACCGGGGAGCTGTTTTTT.